In this sample, the clone carrying this T cell receptor beta chain turned up once. The data are from a study of control samples from healthy donors and cancer patients. This table comes from immunoSEQ multiplex PCR, and its TCRdb copy is limited to in-frame clones, with some not included. The sample records approximately 30,000 clones, around 94% being singletons. Sequenced sample: blood. The origin of this receptor is a man in his fifties or sixties in good health.

CDR3 residues: CASRGQGNQPQHF. As DNA, the CDR3 is TGTGCCAGTAGGGGACAGGGCAATCAGCCCCAGCATTTT. The V gene is TRBV19, the J gene TRBJ1-5; 8 bases agree with TRBD1. After removal of 6 bases from V and 2 bases from J, the junction contained 0 bases not matched to a gene. Germline V lookup: CDR1 LNHDA, CDR2 SQIVND (reference sequence). The CDR3 contains 13 residues.